This T cell receptor (beta chain) was obtained from a study of technical replicates of blood from a handful of donors. With 4 bases removed from V and 0 bases from J, the gap between germline ends came to 22 bases. Germline V lookup: CDR1 SGHRS, CDR2 YFSETQ. The CDR3 totals 18 residues. TCRdb's table, derived via immunoSEQ multiplex PCR, lists solely in-frame clones and lacks some. The sample shows around 78,000 clones, 85% to 95% of them seen only once. Source material: T cells isolated from PBMCs. The chain recombines TRBV5-1 with TRBJ1-1; D is undetermined. This clonotype was sampled from a human donor in good health. CDR3 sequence reads: CASSLPRFDGTMNTEAFF. DNA of the CDR3: TGCGCCAGCAGCCTCCCTCGATTTGACGGAACTATGAACACTGAAGCTTTCTTT.